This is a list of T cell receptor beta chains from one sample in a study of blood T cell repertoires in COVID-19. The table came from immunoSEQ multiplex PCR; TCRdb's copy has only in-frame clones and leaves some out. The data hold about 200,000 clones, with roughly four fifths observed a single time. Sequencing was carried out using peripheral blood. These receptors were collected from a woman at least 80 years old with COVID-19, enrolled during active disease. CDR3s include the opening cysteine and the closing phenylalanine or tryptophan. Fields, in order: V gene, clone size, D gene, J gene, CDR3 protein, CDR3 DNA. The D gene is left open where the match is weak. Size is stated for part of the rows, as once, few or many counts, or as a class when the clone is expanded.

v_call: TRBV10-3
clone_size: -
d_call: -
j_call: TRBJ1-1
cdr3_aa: CAISDRGSTEAFF
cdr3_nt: TGTGCCATCAGTGATCGAGGGAGCACTGAAGCTTTCTTT

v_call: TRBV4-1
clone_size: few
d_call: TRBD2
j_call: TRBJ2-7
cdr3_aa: CASSQPTSGSSYEQYF
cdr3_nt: TGCGCCAGCAGCCAACCTACTAGCGGGAGCTCCTACGAGCAGTACTTC

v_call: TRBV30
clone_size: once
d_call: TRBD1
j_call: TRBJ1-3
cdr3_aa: CAWSRGQPVSGNTIYF
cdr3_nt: TGTGCCTGGAGTCGGGGACAGCCGGTCTCTGGAAACACCATATATTTT

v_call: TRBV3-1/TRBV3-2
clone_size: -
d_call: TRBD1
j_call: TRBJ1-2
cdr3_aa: CASSQGQGRGYTF
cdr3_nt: TGTGCCAGCAGCCAAGGACAGGGTAGGGGCTACACCTTC

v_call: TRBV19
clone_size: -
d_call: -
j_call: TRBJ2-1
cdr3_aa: CASSIERIAGKPEQFF
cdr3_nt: TGTGCCAGTAGTATAGAAAGGATTGCAGGGAAGCCTGAGCAGTTCTTC

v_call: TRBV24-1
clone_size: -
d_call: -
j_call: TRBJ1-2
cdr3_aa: CATSDYPDSSYGYTF
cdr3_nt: TGTGCCACCAGTGATTACCCGGACAGCTCCTATGGCTACACCTTC

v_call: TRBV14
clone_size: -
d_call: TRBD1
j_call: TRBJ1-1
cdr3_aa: CASSSQGYTEAFF
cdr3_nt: TGTGCCAGCAGCTCACAGGGGTACACTGAAGCTTTCTTT

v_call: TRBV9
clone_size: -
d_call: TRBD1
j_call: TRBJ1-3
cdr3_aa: CASSVTGERTGNTIYF
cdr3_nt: TGTGCCAGCAGCGTAACAGGGGAGAGAACTGGAAACACCATATATTTT

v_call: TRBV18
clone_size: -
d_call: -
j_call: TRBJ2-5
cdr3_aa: CASSQWGTNSQETQYF
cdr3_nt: TGTGCCAGCTCACAGTGGGGCACGAATTCCCAAGAGACCCAGTACTTC

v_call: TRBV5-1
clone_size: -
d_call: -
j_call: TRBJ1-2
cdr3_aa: CASSLVAGAKGYTF
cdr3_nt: TGCGCCAGCAGCTTGGTAGCGGGGGCTAAAGGCTACACCTTC

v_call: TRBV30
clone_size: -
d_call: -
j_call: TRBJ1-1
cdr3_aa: CAWNRPGTEAFF
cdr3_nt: TGTGCCTGGAACAGGCCGGGCACTGAAGCTTTCTTT

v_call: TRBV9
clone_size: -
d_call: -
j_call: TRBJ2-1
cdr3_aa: CASSVGSYNEQFF
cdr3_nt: TGTGCCAGCAGCGTAGGCAGCTACAATGAGCAGTTCTTC

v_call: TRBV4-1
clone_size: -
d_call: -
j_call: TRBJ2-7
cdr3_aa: CASSRDGYEQYF
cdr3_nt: TGCGCCAGCAGCCGAGACGGCTACGAGCAGTACTTC

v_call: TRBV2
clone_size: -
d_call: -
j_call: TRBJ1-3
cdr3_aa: CASSRAPLPGNTIYF
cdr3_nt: TGTGCCAGCAGTCGCGCGCCCCTCCCCGGGAACACCATATATTTT

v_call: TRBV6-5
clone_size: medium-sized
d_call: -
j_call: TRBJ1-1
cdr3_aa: CASSIQYGTEAFF
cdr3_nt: TGTGCCAGCAGTATTCAGTATGGCACTGAAGCTTTCTTT

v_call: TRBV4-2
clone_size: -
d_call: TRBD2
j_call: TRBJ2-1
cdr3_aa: CASSPYITSGTYNEQFF
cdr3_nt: TGTGCCAGCAGCCCTTACATCACTAGCGGGACCTACAATGAGCAGTTCTTC

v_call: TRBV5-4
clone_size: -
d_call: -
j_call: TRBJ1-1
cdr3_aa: CASSTQGTNTEAFF
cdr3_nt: TGTGCCAGCAGCACACAGGGTACGAACACTGAAGCTTTCTTT

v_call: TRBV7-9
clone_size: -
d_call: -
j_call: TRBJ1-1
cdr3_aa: CASSPRGRNTEAFF
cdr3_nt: TGTGCCAGCAGCCCAAGGGGGAGGAACACTGAAGCTTTCTTT

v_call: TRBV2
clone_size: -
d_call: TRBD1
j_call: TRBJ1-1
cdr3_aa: CASTQGFTEAFF
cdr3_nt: TGTGCCAGCACACAGGGGTTCACTGAAGCTTTCTTT

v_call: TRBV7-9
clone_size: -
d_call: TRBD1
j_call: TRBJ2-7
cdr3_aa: CASSLGSGQGTYEQYF
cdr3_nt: TGTGCCAGCAGCTTAGGATCGGGACAGGGTACCTACGAGCAGTACTTC

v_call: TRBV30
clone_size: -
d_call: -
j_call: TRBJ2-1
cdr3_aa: CAWKMEGGQFF
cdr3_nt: TGTGCCTGGAAGATGGAGGGTGGGCAGTTCTTC

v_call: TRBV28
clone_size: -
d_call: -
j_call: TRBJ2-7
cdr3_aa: CASTSQMTGRTYEQYF
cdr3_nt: TGTGCCAGCACCTCCCAGATGACAGGCCGAACCTACGAGCAGTACTTC

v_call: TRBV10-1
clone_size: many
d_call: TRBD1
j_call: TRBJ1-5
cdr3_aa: CAIRSELLGQGNQPQHF
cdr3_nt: TGCGCCATTCGGTCCGAGTTGTTGGGACAGGGTAATCAGCCCCAGCATTTT

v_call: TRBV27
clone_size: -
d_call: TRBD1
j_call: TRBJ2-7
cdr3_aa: CASSLLGQGHKRGDQYF
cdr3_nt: TGTGCCAGCAGTTTATTGGGACAGGGCCATAAAAGGGGGGATCAGTACTTC

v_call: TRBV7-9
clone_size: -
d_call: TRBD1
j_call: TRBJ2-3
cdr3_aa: CASSLLQGQGPTDTQYF
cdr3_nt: TGTGCCAGCAGTTTATTACAAGGACAGGGACCCACAGATACGCAGTATTTT

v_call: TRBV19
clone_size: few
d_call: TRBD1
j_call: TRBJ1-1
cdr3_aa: CASSILGQVGTEAFF
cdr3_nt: TGTGCCAGTAGTATCCTGGGACAGGTAGGCACTGAAGCTTTCTTT

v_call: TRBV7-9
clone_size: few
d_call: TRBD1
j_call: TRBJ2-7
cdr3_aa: CASSLRQGISYEQYF
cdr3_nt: TGTGCCAGCAGCTTAAGACAGGGGATAAGCTACGAGCAGTACTTC

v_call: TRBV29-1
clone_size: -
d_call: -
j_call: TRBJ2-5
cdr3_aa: CSGGQQETQYF
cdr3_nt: TGCAGCGGCGGACAGCAAGAGACCCAGTACTTC

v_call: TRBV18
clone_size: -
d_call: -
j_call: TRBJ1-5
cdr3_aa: CASSRSSGAQPQHF
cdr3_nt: TGTGCCAGCTCACGCTCTTCAGGGGCTCAGCCCCAGCATTTT

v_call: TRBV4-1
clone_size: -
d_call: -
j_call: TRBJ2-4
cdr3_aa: CASSQDPPGPLAKNIQYF
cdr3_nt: TGCGCCAGCAGCCAAGATCCCCCGGGTCCGCTAGCCAAAAACATTCAGTACTTC

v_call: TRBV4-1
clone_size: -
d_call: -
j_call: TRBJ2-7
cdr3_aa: CASSQDGGSVSYEQYF
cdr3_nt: TGCGCCAGCAGCCAAGATGGCGGGTCGGTGTCCTACGAGCAGTACTTC